This TCR beta chain was captured in a study of T cells in Graves' hyperthyroidism and ophthalmopathy. Using RNA transcripts as the source, TCR beta CDR3 regions were amplified. A first-round RT-PCR of the TCR CDR3 used the HTBI primer set. TCRdb re-derived calls from the multiplex PCR reads in MiXCR, one entry per CDR3 protein. The sample carries fewer than 600,000 distinct CDR3 sequences, 13% to 15% recorded once. Study-wide points: Most clonotypes expanded in the thyroid (above 0.001) were also present in blood.

In its sample, this clonotype was seen many times. Antigen: not known. Newly diagnosed hyperthyroidism patients aged 18 to 65 years had disease lasting under 2 months. Germline V CDR1 and CDR2: SGHRS, YFSETQ. Losses at the gene ends were 3 bases for V and 7 bases for J; bases not matched to a gene: 10. This CDR3 is built from 16 residues. This rearrangement joins TRBV5-1 to TRBJ2-1, with 10 bases matching TRBD2. The sequenced material came from blood. This receptor was taken from a young woman with Graves' hyperthyroidism. The CDR3 coding sequence is TGCGCCAGCAGCTCTGGACTAGCGGAGAAGGGGAATGAGCAGTTCTTC. Its translation is CASSSGLAEKGNEQFF.